Listed below are T cell receptor beta chains from one sample, sequenced in a study of blood T cell repertoires in COVID-19. Assay used: immunoSEQ multiplex PCR; TCRdb lists only in-frame clones, some missing. This sample has 180,000 or so clones, with approximately 87% found just once. Source material: peripheral blood. The receptors shown here come from a woman in her sixties with COVID-19, enrolled during active disease. The CDR3 runs from the conserved cysteine through the conserved F or W. Fields, in order: CDR3 protein, clone size, V gene, CDR3 length. Clone sizes are given selectively: once, few, many, or a class where the clone is expanded.

CASSLSLAGDYEQFF	once	TRBV11-3	15
CSVEIVGEQYF	NA	TRBV29-1	11
CSASTSGSWVGETQYF	NA	TRBV20-1	16
CASKTGANYGYTF	NA	TRBV28	13
CASSQFGTGDSGANVLTF	NA	TRBV3-1/TRBV3-2	18
CASSFSSGSSYEQYF	NA	TRBV11-3	15
CASSYLRAGYNEQFF	NA	TRBV6-5	15
CAWSLAGNQPQHF	NA	TRBV30	13
CASSPRRVAGLTDTQYF	NA	TRBV18	17
CASSITGFYGYTF	NA	TRBV19	13
CAWSLRGTTDTQYF	NA	TRBV30	14
CASSPLAGATYEQYF	NA	TRBV18	15
CASSDGDRDTGELFF	few	TRBV6-4	15
CASSLQQSSYEQYF	NA	TRBV7-9	14
CASSTSTGGPDTQYF	NA	TRBV6-2/TRBV6-3	15
CASSDPAASGSLNTGELFF	NA	TRBV6-4	19
CASSTLAFETQYF	NA	TRBV7-9	13
CASSSRTSGRNEQFF	NA	TRBV11-3	15
CASSPNQGLGTDTQYF	NA	TRBV18	16
CASNPDGVDTQYF	NA	TRBV19	13
CASSLQGFPDTQYF	NA	TRBV27	14
CASSLRTATNEKLFF	NA	TRBV7-6	15
CASGLRGSPLHF	NA	TRBV5-4	12
CASSLQYEQYF	few	TRBV28	11
CASSLSGGWTEAFF	NA	TRBV27	14
CASSSDRVTGELFF	NA	TRBV5-1	14
CASSLVGGLTEAFF	NA	TRBV5-1	14
CASSGRTGDYGYTF	NA	TRBV11-2	14
CSARLDYGYTF	NA	TRBV20-1	11
CASALAGSQTGELFF	NA	TRBV6-5	15
CASSLLAGGQETQYF	NA	TRBV4-3	15
CASSFGLAGGPYEQYF	NA	TRBV5-6	16
CASTPPLGRTNTEAFF	NA	TRBV19	16
CASSSKGLAGEEQYF	NA	TRBV7-9	15
CASSLRDRVSNEQFF	NA	TRBV6-5	15
CASSQTTGTASYQPQHF	NA	TRBV3-1/TRBV3-2	17
CASSGERRSSYEQYF	NA	TRBV5-6	15
CASSPRTPSLNEKLFF	NA	TRBV18	16
CASSPSLAGSSYNEQFF	once	TRBV5-1	17
CASSTTGTSGRGSYEQYF	NA	TRBV19	18
CASSLGQGAYEQYF	NA	TRBV5-4	14
CASSAIRVGYTF	NA	TRBV5-1	12
CASSLYRGYSNQPQHF	few	TRBV7-9	16
CATSPIPLRSGANVLTF	NA	TRBV15	17
CASSSVTGGPDTQYF	NA	TRBV5-4	15
CASSTTGLRRKEQYF	NA	TRBV5-1	15
CASSSGLAGGETQYF	NA	TRBV9	15
CASSIRVSLASRSYNSPLHF	NA	TRBV19	20
CASSLFSSYNEQFF	NA	TRBV13	14
CASSQAGPSGSRSYEQYF	few	TRBV4-3	18
CASSLVRGHEQFF	NA	TRBV11-1	13